This TCR beta chain was sequenced for a study of PD-1 blockade in classical Hodgkin lymphoma. Overall study results and limits: The diversity seen at baseline in complete responders resembled that of newly diagnosed patients. Healthy donors were reported to have higher baseline TCR diversity than newly diagnosed patients.

The CDR3 is 14 residues long. With 3 bases removed from V and 5 bases from J, the gap between germline ends came to 10 bases. In germline, CDR1 is SEHNR, CDR2 FQNEAQ (reference sequence). Autologous stem cell transplantation was followed by relapse in every patient, and brentuximab vedotin exposure varied. Responses achieved at best were complete response, partial response or progressive disease. Measured with immunoSEQ multiplex PCR; TCRdb has only the in-frame clones, and not every one. The sample lists 50,000 to 65,000 clones, more than 75% seen once, with about 5.8% in the top ten. In the case of this clone: The antigen remains unidentified.

This chain uses TRBV7-9 with TRBJ1-4, with D hard to call. The sequencing here drew on peripheral blood mononuclear cells (PBMCs), taken before the second cycle of nivolumab. This receptor was taken from a human donor with classical Hodgkin lymphoma. The chain's CDR3 is CASSFRTDNEKLFF. In nucleotides, the CDR3 is TGTGCCAGCAGCTTCCGGACGGACAATGAAAAACTGTTTTTT.